Below are 3 T cell receptor beta chains sequenced from a single sample in a study of blood T cells in healthy people across ages. A second PCR, run for about 6 to 11 cycles, used a sample-barcoded 5' primer plus a J-beta primer mix. TCRdb used MiXCR to reprocess the 5' RACE reads, holding one entry per CDR3 protein. The table records a few hundred thousand distinct CDR3 sequences, approximately 26% of them present only once. The same data also contributed to another study, on T cells of mothers and their children.

Sequenced material: blood. These receptor sequences come from a boy aged 2 to 9 in good health.

This clonotype was seen more than once but under ten times. J is TRBJ2-5 and V is TRBV6-5, with 10 bases identical to TRBD1. Matching the DNA end better, TRBJ2-1 makes the J call doubtful. This CDR3 region has 14 residues. Germline lookup yields CDR1 MNHEY and CDR2 SVGAGI. The DNA of the CDR3 is TGTGCCAGCAGTCCCGGGACAGGGGTGTATGAGCAGTTCTTC. As protein: CASSPGTGVYEQFF.

This clonotype was seen only once. This chain links TRBV20-1 with TRBJ2-1; the match to TRBD2 covers 11 bases. The CDR3 has 15 amino acids. V was pared by 2 bases and J by 4 bases, with 4 bases of the junction left unmatched. Germline V gene sequence: CDR1 DFQATT, CDR2 SNEGSKA (reference sequence). CDR3 DNA sequence: TGCAGTGCTAGAAAGGGACTAGCGGTTTACAATGAGCAGTTCTTC. Amino acid sequence: CSARKGLAVYNEQFF.

This clonotype was picked up a small number of times. J is TRBJ2-5 and V is TRBV6-1; possibly TRBD2 for D (5 bases). The germline V and J ends were trimmed by 5 bases and 9 bases, with 10 bases remaining between them. CDR1 and CDR2 (germline): MNHNS, SASEGT. The CDR3 is 11 residues long. For the CDR3, the DNA is TGTGCCAGCAGTCCGCGGGCTCCCCAGTACTTC. It encodes CASSPRAPQYF.